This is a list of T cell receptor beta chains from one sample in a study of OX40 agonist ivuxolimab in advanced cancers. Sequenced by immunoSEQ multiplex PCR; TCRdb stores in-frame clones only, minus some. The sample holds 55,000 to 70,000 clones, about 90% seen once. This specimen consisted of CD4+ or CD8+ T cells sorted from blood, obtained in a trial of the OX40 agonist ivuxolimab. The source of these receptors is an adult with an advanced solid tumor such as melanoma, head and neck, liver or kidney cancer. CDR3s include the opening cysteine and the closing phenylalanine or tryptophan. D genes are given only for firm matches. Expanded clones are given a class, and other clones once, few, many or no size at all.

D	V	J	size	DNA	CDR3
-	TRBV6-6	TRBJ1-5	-	TGTGCCAGCAGTTATGAGGGTTATAGCAATCAGCCCCAGCATTTT	CASSYEGYSNQPQHF
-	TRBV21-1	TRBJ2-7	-	TGTGCCAGCAGCAAAGGGGGTTCAGGCGAGCAGTACTTC	CASSKGGSGEQYF
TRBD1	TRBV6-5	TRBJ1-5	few	TGTGCCAGCTCAGGGACAGGGGGAAACCAGCCCCAGCATTTT	CASSGTGGNQPQHF
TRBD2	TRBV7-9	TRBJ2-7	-	TGTGCCAGCAGCTTAGGGAGCGGGGGACTCTCCTACGAGCAGTACTTC	CASSLGSGGLSYEQYF
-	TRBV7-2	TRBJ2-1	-	TGTGCCAGCAGCTTAGGGTTACCGAGGGGCTATGAGCAGTTCTTC	CASSLGLPRGYEQFF
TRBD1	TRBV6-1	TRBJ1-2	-	TGTGCCAGCAGTACTAAGATGGGACAGGGGTTTGGCTACACCTTC	CASSTKMGQGFGYTF
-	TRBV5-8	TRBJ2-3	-	TGTGCCAGCAGTAACAGGGACCGCACAGATACGCAGTATTTT	CASSNRDRTDTQYF
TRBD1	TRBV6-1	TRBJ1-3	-	TGTGCCAGCAGTGCGATGGGACAGAACCTTGGAAACACCATATATTTT	CASSAMGQNLGNTIYF
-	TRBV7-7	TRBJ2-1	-	TGTGCTAGCAGCCCTTGGACTGACAATGAGCAGTTCTTC	CASSPWTDNEQFF
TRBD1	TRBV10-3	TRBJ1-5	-	TGTGCCATCAGTGGGACAGGGTTTAGCAATCAGCCCCAGCATTTT	CAISGTGFSNQPQHF
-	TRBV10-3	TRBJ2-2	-	TGTGCCATCAGCTCTGATGGCGGGGAGCTGTTTTTT	CAISSDGGELFF
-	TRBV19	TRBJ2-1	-	TGTGCCAGCCAAATATCGGGTTCTAGGACTGAGCAGTTCTTC	CASQISGSRTEQFF
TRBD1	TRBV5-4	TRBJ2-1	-	TGTGCCAGCAGCTCGGCGTCGGGACAGGACTACAATGAGCAGTTCTTC	CASSSASGQDYNEQFF
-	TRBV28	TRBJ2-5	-	TGTGCCAGCAGTTTTTGGACAGAACAAGAGACCCAGTACTTC	CASSFWTEQETQYF
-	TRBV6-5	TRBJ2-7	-	TGTGCCAGCAGTGCACCCGGGACCTACGAGCAGTACTTC	CASSAPGTYEQYF
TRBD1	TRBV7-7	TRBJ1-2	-	TGTGCCACACGACAGGGAGGAGATGGCTACACCTTC	CATRQGGDGYTF
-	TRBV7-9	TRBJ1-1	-	TGTGCCAGCAGCTTACAGGTGATGAACACTGAAGCTTTCTTT	CASSLQVMNTEAFF
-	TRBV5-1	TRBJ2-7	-	TGCGCCAGCAGCCCGGAGGGGGGCCTTAGCGAGCAGTACTTC	CASSPEGGLSEQYF
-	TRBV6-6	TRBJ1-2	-	TGTGCCAGCAGCCCCGACGGAACCTATGGCTACACCTTC	CASSPDGTYGYTF
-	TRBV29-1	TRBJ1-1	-	TGCAGCGTTGAAGAGGGGGTGAACACTGAAGCTTTCTTT	CSVEEGVNTEAFF
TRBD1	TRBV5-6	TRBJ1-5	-	TGTGCCAGCAGCTCGACCGTTCAGGGGGCCAATCAGCCCCAGCATTTT	CASSSTVQGANQPQHF
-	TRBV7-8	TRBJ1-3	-	TGTGCCAGCAGCTTACGCAGGGGCTCTGGAAACACCATATATTTT	CASSLRRGSGNTIYF
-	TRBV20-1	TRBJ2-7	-	TGCAGTGCTAGGATCTACGAGCAGTACTTC	CSARIYEQYF
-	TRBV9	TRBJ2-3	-	TGTGCCAGCAGCAGCCTCTCGGATACGCAGTATTTT	CASSSLSDTQYF
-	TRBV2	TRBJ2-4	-	TGTGCCAGCGGGGCGGGGTACAAAAACATTCAGTACTTC	CASGAGYKNIQYF
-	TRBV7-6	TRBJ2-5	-	TGTGCCAGCAGCTTAGACGCGGAGGGGACCCAGTACTTC	CASSLDAEGTQYF
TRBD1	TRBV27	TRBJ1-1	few	TGTGCCAGCAGCAGGACAGGGGTCCTTTCTGAAGCTTTCTTT	CASSRTGVLSEAFF
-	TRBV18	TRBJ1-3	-	TGTGCCAGCTCACCAAGCCTGGTAAACACCATATATTTT	CASSPSLVNTIYF
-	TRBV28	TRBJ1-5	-	TGTGCCAGCGGGATCGGGGGGGGAAGCAATCAGCCCCAGCATTTT	CASGIGGGSNQPQHF
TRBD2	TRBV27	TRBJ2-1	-	TGTGCCAGCAGTTTAGCTACGGGACTAGCGGGAGGTGAGCAGTTCTTC	CASSLATGLAGGEQFF
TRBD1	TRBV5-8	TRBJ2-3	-	TGTGCCAGCAGCCGGGACAGGGCACAGGATACGCAGTATTTT	CASSRDRAQDTQYF
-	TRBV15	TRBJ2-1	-	TGTGCCACCAGCAGCGGGGAGGTTGTACAAAATGAGCAGTTCTTC	CATSSGEVVQNEQFF